This entry lists 20 T cell receptor beta chains sequenced from one sample in a study of cytomegalovirus exposure and HLA in healthy donors. Amplification used 60 Vbeta primers and 13 Jbeta primers. TCRdb's copy holds only in-frame clones and misses some; the assay was immunoSEQ multiplex PCR. The table has approximately 77,000 clones, approximately 75% seen once. The material sequenced was PBMCs. Every receptor here comes from a woman aged 35 to 49 in good health and CMV-seronegative.

The chain joins TRBV9 to TRBJ2-7; tentative D call: TRBD1 (6 bases). Germline V gene lookup returns CDR1 SGDLS and CDR2 YYNGEE. This CDR3 is built from 15 residues. V gave up 0 bases and J gave up 6 bases, with 16 bases separating them. CDR3 residues: CASSVGVGGTREQYF. In nucleotides, the CDR3 is TGTGCCAGCAGCGTAGGGGTAGGGGGAACACGCGAGCAGTACTTC.

This rearrangement joins TRBV18 to TRBJ1-6; D is perhaps TRBD1 (6 bases). Germline CDR1 KGHSH, CDR2 LQKENI. The CDR3 extends over 16 amino acids. V was cut by 3 bases and J by 1 base, with 10 bases left in between. The CDR3 here is CASSPQQGSYNSPLHF. The CDR3 nucleotides are TGTGCCAGCTCACCTCAACAGGGTTCCTATAATTCACCCCTCCACTTT.

This chain joins TRBV6-6 and TRBJ1-5; 7 bases map to TRBD1. The CDR3 extends over 13 amino acids. The V gene's germline CDR1 is MNHNY and CDR2 SVGAGI (reference sequence). In DNA, the CDR3 is TGTGCTGCGTCGGACAGGCGCAATCAGCCCCAGCATTTT. This translates into CAASDRRNQPQHF.

The chain is built from TRBV19 and TRBJ2-3, with D possibly TRBD2 on 6 matching bases. CDR1 LNHDA and CDR2 SQIVND come from the germline V gene (reference sequence). The CDR3 covers 16 residues. V was cut by 7 bases and J by 2 bases, with 19 bases left in between. The CDR3 here is CASKSMGLSFTDTQYF. The CDR3 nucleotides are TGTGCCAGTAAGTCTATGGGACTTTCCTTCACAGATACGCAGTATTTT.

This chain links TRBV11-3 with TRBJ2-1, with 8 positions matching TRBD2. V was pared by 3 bases and J by 0 bases, with 13 bases of the junction left unmatched. This CDR3 spans 19 amino acids. CDR1 is SGHNT and CDR2 is YENEEA in the germline V gene. The CDR3 DNA reads as TGTGCCAGCAGCTTCTCAGGGGCTGGCGGGGGGAGCTCCTACAATGAGCAGTTCTTC. Protein: CASSFSGAGGGSSYNEQFF.

This clone was picked up one time. The genes are TRBV4-3 and TRBJ2-2; 8 positions match TRBD1. The CDR3 consists of 13 residues. Germline-derived CDR1 and CDR2 are LGHNA and YSLEER. With V trimmed by 3 bases and J by 7 bases, 1 base remained unmatched. The CDR3 nucleotides read TGCGCCAGCAGCCACACAGGGGGCGGGGAGCTGTTTTTT. It translates to CASSHTGGGELFF.

The CDR3 region has the DNA TGTGCCAGCAGTCCCCGGGACAGGGCGGAAGCTTTCTTT. It translates to CASSPRDRAEAFF. V usage is TRBV6-6 and J usage is TRBJ1-1; 9 bases match TRBD1. Trimming removed 5 bases from V and 8 bases from J; junction bases left unmatched: 6. The CDR3 has 13 amino acids. Germline assignment: CDR1 MNHNY and CDR2 SVGAGI (reference sequence).

The chain is built from TRBV4-2 and TRBJ2-5, with 16 bases identical to TRBD2. After removal of 1 base from V and 5 bases from J, the junction contained 7 bases not matched to a gene. Germline CDR1 reads LGHNA; CDR2 reads YNFKEQ. This CDR3 is built from 18 residues. The CDR3 region is CASSQGGGLAGGRETQYF. CDR3 coding DNA: TGTGCCAGCAGCCAAGGTGGGGGACTAGCGGGGGGGCGTGAGACCCAGTACTTC.

This sequence joins TRBV18 and TRBJ2-1; D is unresolved. V lost 6 bases, J lost 2 bases, and 17 bases lay in between. The CDR3 has 16 amino acids. Germline V gene lookup returns CDR1 KGHSH and CDR2 LQKENI. CDR3 sequence (DNA): TGTGCCAGCTCCCAAAACGGCGGAGTGACCTACAATGAGCAGTTCTTC. This gives the protein CASSQNGGVTYNEQFF.

The rearrangement joins TRBV30 to TRBJ1-3; TRBD1 matches at 7 bases. The CDR3 spans 15 residues. The J segment lost 0 bases and the V segment lost 2 bases, leaving 4 bases of the junction unmatched. Germline V gene lookup returns CDR1 GTSNPN and CDR2 SVGIG (reference sequence). CDR3 amino acids: CAWSSGQASGNTIYF. The CDR3, as DNA: TGTGCCTGGAGTTCTGGACAGGCCTCTGGAAACACCATATATTTT. Supplemented by reference TRBV30 and TRBJ1-3, the full variable domain reads SQTIHQWPATLVQPVGSPLSLECTVEGTSNPNLYWYRQAAGRGLQLLFYSVGIGQISSEVPQNLSASRPQDRQFILSSKKLLLSDSGFYLCAWSSGQASGNTIYFGEGSWLTVV.

This clone has only a few counts. V usage is TRBV19 and J usage is TRBJ1-4, with 7 bases aligning to TRBD1. Trimming took 8 bases from V and 8 from J; bases not matched to a gene: 8. The CDR3 totals 13 residues. CDR1 and CDR2 from the germline V gene are LNHDA and SQIVND (reference sequence). CDR3 region: CASRGRGDEKLFF. CDR3 coding DNA: TGTGCCAGTCGGGGCAGGGGGGACGAAAAACTGTTTTTT.

V usage is TRBV7-2 and J usage is TRBJ2-7; 7 positions agree with TRBD1. V gave up 5 bases and J gave up 0 bases; unmatched junction bases: 4. This CDR3 region has 14 residues. Germline CDR1 SGHTA, CDR2 FQGNSA. The CDR3 DNA reads TGTGCCAGCAGCAGGGACAGAAGCTCCTACGAGCAGTACTTC. It encodes CASSRDRSSYEQYF.

The chain uses TRBV4-3 and TRBJ2-1; 11 bases align to TRBD2. The CDR3 sequence is 18 residues long. Looked up from germline, CDR1 is LGHNA and CDR2 is YSLEER. The V gene end was trimmed by 2 bases and the J gene end by 8 bases; junction bases not matched to a gene: 14. In DNA form, the CDR3 reads TGCGCCAGCAGCCAACCTAAGTTGACTAGCGGGGCCAGGGATGAGCAGTTCTTC. It is translated as CASSQPKLTSGARDEQFF.

The V call is TRBV2, the J call TRBJ2-7; TRBD2 aligns across 11 bases. The ends lost 6 bases at V and 5 bases at J; junction bases unmatched: 9. This CDR3 is built from 15 residues. Germline CDR1 SNHLY, CDR2 FYNNEI. The CDR3 region is CASRATSGRIDEQYF. The CDR3 bases are TGTGCCAGCAGAGCTACTAGCGGGAGAATCGACGAGCAGTACTTC.

This CDR3 reads CASRQVSYEQYF. Here the CDR3 DNA reads TGTGCCAGCAGACAGGTGTCCTACGAGCAGTACTTC. The V and J genes are TRBV6-6 and TRBJ2-7; a possible D gene is TRBD1 (5 bases). Trimming took 6 bases from V and 1 from J, leaving 7 bases between them. Germline V gene sequence: CDR1 MNHNY, CDR2 SVGAGI (reference sequence). CDR3 length equals 12 residues.

The gene calls are TRBV13 and TRBJ2-1, with TRBD2 matching 10 bases. The J segment lost 4 bases and the V segment lost 3 bases, leaving 9 bases of the junction unmatched. This CDR3 comprises 17 residues. Germline V gene sequence: CDR1 PRHDT, CDR2 FYEKMQ (reference sequence). CDR3 residues: CASSFLPSGRQYNEQFF. The DNA for the CDR3 is TGTGCCAGCAGCTTCTTGCCTAGCGGGAGACAATACAATGAGCAGTTCTTC. The full variable domain, in which reference TRBV13 and TRBJ2-1 provide the parts outside the CDR3, is AAGVIQSPRHLIKEKRETATLKCYPIPRHDTVYWYQQGPGQDPQFLISFYEKMQSDKGSIPDRFSAQQFSDYHSELNMSSLELGDSALYFCASSFLPSGRQYNEQFFGPGTRLTVL.

The chain employs TRBV10-1 and TRBJ2-1, with 12 bases aligning to TRBD2. CDR3 length: 16 amino acids. In germline, CDR1 is WNHNN, CDR2 SYGVQD (reference sequence). With V trimmed by 2 bases and J by 5 bases, 4 bases remained unmatched. The CDR3 DNA is TGCGCCAGCAGTGAGACCGGACTAGCGGGGAACAATGAGCAGTTCTTC. Protein: CASSETGLAGNNEQFF.

This chain links TRBV10-1 with TRBJ1-3; D not resolved. Looked up from germline, CDR1 is WNHNN and CDR2 is SYGVQD (reference sequence). The CDR3 loop spans 23 amino acids. V dropped 1 base and J dropped 0 bases, with 31 bases sitting between them. As DNA, the CDR3 is TGCGCCAGCAGTGAGTTCGGCAATCAACATTTAGGGAGGAGCCGGTACTCTGGAAACACCATATATTTT. Protein product: CASSEFGNQHLGRSRYSGNTIYF.

The chain recombines TRBV7-9 with TRBJ1-2; 7 nucleotides agree with TRBD1. V was clipped by 1 base and J by 0 bases; unmatched bases: 2. Germline V gene data show CDR1 as SEHNR and CDR2 as FQNEAQ (reference sequence). The CDR3 spans 15 residues. The CDR3 nucleotides are TGTGCCAGCAGCTTAGAACAGGGGACTAACTATGGCTACACCTTC. It codes for CASSLEQGTNYGYTF.

CDR3: CASRVLAGTYNEQFF. DNA of the CDR3: TGTGCCAGTCGAGTGCTAGCGGGGACCTACAATGAGCAGTTCTTC. The chain joins TRBV19 to TRBJ2-1, with TRBD2 matching 9 bases. This CDR3 contains 15 residues. Germline V gene lookup returns CDR1 LNHDA and CDR2 SQIVND (reference sequence). With V trimmed by 8 bases and J by 2 bases, 7 bases remained unmatched.